This entry describes one TCR beta chain. The CDR3 spans 14 residues. Deletions cut 2 bases from V and 2 bases from J, with 10 bases between. CDR1 is SGHVS, CDR2 FQNEAQ, per germline. This entry comes from a study of cytomegalovirus exposure and HLA in healthy donors. The PCR contained 60 Vbeta and 13 Jbeta primers. Assay used: immunoSEQ multiplex PCR; TCRdb lists only in-frame clones, some missing. Of 150,000 to 200,000 clones listed, approximately 78% are singletons. This receptor was identified in a woman in her forties in good health and CMV-seronegative. The V and J genes are TRBV7-8 and TRBJ2-7; no definite D call. The material sequenced was PBMCs. The CDR3 loop reads CASSLRGQTYEQYF. DNA of the CDR3: TGTGCCAGCAGCTTACGTGGGCAAACCTACGAGCAGTACTTC.